One T cell receptor (beta chain) is described in this entry. No antigen is known for it. The data were obtained in a study of T cells after yellow fever vaccination. General study findings and limits: A small proportion of clonotypes was detected in both the CD4 and CD8 compartments. Reappearing after the booster were most of the clones from primary vaccination (less than 97% CD4, approximately 88% CD8). Weaker, the secondary response peaked sooner, at day 5 versus 15.

The germline gives CDR1 MNHEY, CDR2 SVGAGI. The V end lost 3 bases, the J end lost 0 bases, and 3 bases lay between the germline ends. The CDR3 runs 14 residues. TCRdb independently ran MiXCR on the 5' RACE reads; one entry per CDR3 protein. The table includes approximately 300,000 distinct CDR3 sequences, around 7% detected once. Sequenced material: PBMCs, taken roughly 46 days after the first yellow fever vaccination. The V gene is TRBV6-5, the J gene TRBJ1-6; D unresolved. The receptor comes from a man younger than 35 who received the YFV17D yellow fever vaccine. The CDR3 region is CASSYFSYNSPLHF. In DNA, the CDR3 is TGTGCCAGCAGTTATTTCTCCTATAATTCACCCCTCCACTTT.